This is a list of T cell receptor beta chains from one sample in a study of response to subunit inactivated influenza vaccine. TCRdb recomputed calls from the RT-PCR reads with MiXCR, one row per CDR3 protein. The sample contains more than 500,000 distinct CDR3 sequences, approximately 10% of which appear only once. The same sample was also studied in work on T cells expressing NK-cell markers.

This specimen consisted of PBMCs from blood, obtained on the day of vaccination. Source of these receptors: a man aged 45 to 65 who received an inactivated influenza vaccine. The CDR3 runs from the conserved cysteine through the conserved F or W.

v_gene	j_gene	len	CDR3aa
TRBV3-1	TRBJ2-2	18	CASSHRDIIWGNTGELFF
TRBV5-1	TRBJ2-5	15	CASSQRTARQETQYF
TRBV29-1	TRBJ1-2	10	CSVDEDGYTF
TRBV21-1	TRBJ2-7	15	CASPGATTGVHEQYF
TRBV5-5	TRBJ1-1	13	CASSFQGGTEAFF
TRBV2	TRBJ2-5	13	CASSEDLRETQYF
TRBV7-2	TRBJ2-1	15	CASSPGQGRNVEQFF
TRBV7-8	TRBJ2-1	17	CASSLPLRLRTYNEQFF
TRBV5-4	TRBJ2-5	15	CASSAGGGTQETQYF
TRBV3-1	TRBJ2-2	17	CASSPFPGQEHAGELFF
TRBV11-2	TRBJ2-7	13	CASSPPLDYEQYF
TRBV7-2	TRBJ2-7	13	CASRGTEIYEQYF
TRBV7-2	TRBJ2-1	12	CASSPTEYEQFF
TRBV5-1	TRBJ2-5	14	CASSSLDRGQAQYF
TRBV6-1	TRBJ2-1	21	CASRNAGKRPTTESSYNEQFF
TRBV18	TRBJ2-7	13	CASSPRDSSEQYF
TRBV19	TRBJ1-1	14	CASSIGLPNTEAFF
TRBV20-1	TRBJ2-7	18	CSARGLAGAIRSTYEQYF
TRBV11-2	TRBJ2-1	19	CASSLETSGLTASYNEQFF
TRBV7-2	TRBJ2-7	16	CASSLGRGASSYEQYF
TRBV5-1	TRBJ2-3	13	CASRSVVADTQYF
TRBV5-1	TRBJ2-2	15	CASSLTPGSTGELFF
TRBV28	TRBJ2-1	15	CASTPELAGNNEQFF
TRBV12-3/TRBV12-4	TRBJ2-3	15	CASAGNRGSTDTQYF
TRBV4-3	TRBJ2-1	16	CASSHLTGFRANEQFF
TRBV3-1	TRBJ1-1	18	CASSQDRGGAHRNTEAFF
TRBV7-9	TRBJ1-2	17	CASSLAGQGPTNYGYTF
TRBV6-2/TRBV6-3	TRBJ1-3	15	CASRQGRVSGNTIYF
TRBV18	TRBJ1-1	15	CASSPDTGRNTEAFF
TRBV28	TRBJ1-1	11	CASSSLRGAFF
TRBV11-1	TRBJ2-1	13	CASSLPTDNEQFF
TRBV6-2/TRBV6-3	TRBJ2-7	14	CASSPRQGPYEQYF
TRBV6-1	TRBJ2-1	12	CASRRQGWEQFF
TRBV20-1	TRBJ2-7	13	CSAIQGWDYEQYF
TRBV10-3	TRBJ2-7	15	CAISLGQGGTYEQYF
TRBV7-9	TRBJ2-1	14	CASGSGSGYNEQFF
TRBV20-1	TRBJ1-5	13	CSASSSVNQPQHF
TRBV28	TRBJ2-7	14	CATSGRQSAYEQYF
TRBV27	TRBJ2-2	17	CASSGLMRGRGTGELFF
TRBV7-9	TRBJ2-5	13	CASSRGLLETQYF
TRBV29-1	TRBJ2-5	14	CSVEKGRQGETQYF
TRBV9	TRBJ1-2	16	CASSIEGRGAREGYTF
TRBV11-2	TRBJ1-4	15	CASSRDEGLGEKLFF
TRBV2	TRBJ1-6	11	CASTQNSPLHF
TRBV6-2/TRBV6-3	TRBJ2-7	15	CASRRDSAAYYEQYF
TRBV5-1	TRBJ2-5	15	CASSLAAGIGETQYF
TRBV7-7	TRBJ2-2	15	CASRAAREDTGELFF
TRBV24-1	TRBJ2-5	13	CATSESGKETQYF